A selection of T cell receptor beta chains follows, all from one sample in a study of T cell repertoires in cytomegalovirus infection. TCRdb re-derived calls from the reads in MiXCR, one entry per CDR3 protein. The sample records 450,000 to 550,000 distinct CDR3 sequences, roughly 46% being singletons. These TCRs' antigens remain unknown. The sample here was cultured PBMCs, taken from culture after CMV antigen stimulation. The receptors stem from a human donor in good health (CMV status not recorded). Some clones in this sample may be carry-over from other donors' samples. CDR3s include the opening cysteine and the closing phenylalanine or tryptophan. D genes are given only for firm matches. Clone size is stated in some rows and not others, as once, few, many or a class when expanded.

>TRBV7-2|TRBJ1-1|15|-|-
TGTGCCACCCGGCTTTCCTTGGACAGTGCAACTGAAGCTTTCTTT
CATRLSLDSATEAFF
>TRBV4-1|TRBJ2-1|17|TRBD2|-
TGCGCCAGCAGCCAAGATCCTCCTAGCGGGGGAGACAATGAGCAGTTCTTC
CASSQDPPSGGDNEQFF
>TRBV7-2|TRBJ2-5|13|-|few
TGTGCCAGCAGCATCAGCGCCCCAGAGACCCAGTACTTC
CASSISAPETQYF
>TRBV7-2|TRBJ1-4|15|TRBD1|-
TGTGCCAGCAGCTTAGGGGGACAGGAGAATGAAAAACTGTTTTTT
CASSLGGQENEKLFF
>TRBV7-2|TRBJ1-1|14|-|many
TGTGCCAGCAGTGTGACAGCCTCGAACACTGAAGCTTTCTTT
CASSVTASNTEAFF
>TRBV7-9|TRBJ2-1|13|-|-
TGTGCCAGCTTCCGGGGCTCGTACAATGAGCAGTTCTTC
CASFRGSYNEQFF
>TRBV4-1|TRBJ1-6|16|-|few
TGCGCCAGCAGCCAAGTCGGGAGCTCCTATAATTCACCCCTCCACTTT
CASSQVGSSYNSPLHF
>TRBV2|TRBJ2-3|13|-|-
TGTGCCAGAGGCCTGCCGGGCCCGGATACGCAGTATTTT
CARGLPGPDTQYF
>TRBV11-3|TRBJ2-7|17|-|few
TGTGCCAGCAGCCCCGGAGGTGGGGGCCCCCGCTGGGACGAGCAGTACTTC
CASSPGGGGPRWDEQYF
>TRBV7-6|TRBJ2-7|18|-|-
TGTGCCAGCAGCTTAGATCCCCAGGGAATTTCACTTTCCTACGAGCAGTACTTC
CASSLDPQGISLSYEQYF
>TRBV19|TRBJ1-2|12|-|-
TGTGCCAGTAGTTTTCGACAGTGGGGCTACACCTTC
CASSFRQWGYTF
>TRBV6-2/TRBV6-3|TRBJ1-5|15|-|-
TGTGCCAGCAGTTATATTCCACAGTGGAATCAGCCCCAGCATTTT
CASSYIPQWNQPQHF
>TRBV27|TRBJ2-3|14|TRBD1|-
TGTGCCAGCAGTCATGGACAGGGGCTGGATACGCAGTATTTT
CASSHGQGLDTQYF
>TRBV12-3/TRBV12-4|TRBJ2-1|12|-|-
TGTGCCAGCAGTTGGTACGTGGATGAGCAGTTCTTC
CASSWYVDEQFF
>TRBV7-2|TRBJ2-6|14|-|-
TGTGCCAGCAGACCCATCTCTGGGGCCAACGTCCTGACTTTC
CASRPISGANVLTF
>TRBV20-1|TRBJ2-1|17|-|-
TGCAGTGCTAGCGACTCCCGGAGGGCCAGGTCCTACAATGAGCAGTTCTTC
CSASDSRRARSYNEQFF
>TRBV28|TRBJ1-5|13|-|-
TGTGCCAGCAGCCTAGGGAGCCCTCGGCCCCAGCATTTT
CASSLGSPRPQHF
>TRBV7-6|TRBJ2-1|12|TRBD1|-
TGTGCCAGCAGCCCCGGCGGGACAGGCCTGTTCTTC
CASSPGGTGLFF
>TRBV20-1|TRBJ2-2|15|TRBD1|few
TGCAGTGCCCATTCCGGGACAGCGAACACCGGGGAGCTGTTTTTT
CSAHSGTANTGELFF
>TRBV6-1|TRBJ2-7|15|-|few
TGTGCCAGCAGTGAAAAAGGGGGACTCCTGCACGAGCAGTACTTC
CASSEKGGLLHEQYF
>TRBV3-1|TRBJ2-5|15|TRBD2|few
TGTGCCAGCAGCCAAGATCGGGCACTAGCGGGACCGCAGTACTTC
CASSQDRALAGPQYF
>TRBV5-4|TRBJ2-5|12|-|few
TGTGCCAGCAGCTTGCGCCCAGAGACCCAGTACTTC
CASSLRPETQYF
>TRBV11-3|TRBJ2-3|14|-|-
TGTGCCAGCAGCTCGACCGGGATCTCAGATACGCAGTATTTT
CASSSTGISDTQYF
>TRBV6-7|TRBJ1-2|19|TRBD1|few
TGTGCCAGCAGTAACCAGGGGGAACCAAGCCATGCGAATCGCTATGGCTACACCTTC
CASSNQGEPSHANRYGYTF
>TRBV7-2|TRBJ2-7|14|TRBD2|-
TGTGCCAGCAGCTACTTAGCGGGAGGATACGAGCAGTACTTC
CASSYLAGGYEQYF
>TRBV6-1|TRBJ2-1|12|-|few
TGTGCCACCGCTCGCGCGGACAATGAGCAGTTCTTC
CATARADNEQFF
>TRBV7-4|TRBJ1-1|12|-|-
TGTGCCAGCAGCGCAGGGTGGACTGAAGCTTTCTTT
CASSAGWTEAFF
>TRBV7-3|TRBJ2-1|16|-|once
TGTGCCAGCAGCTCCTCGGGGGCCGACATATACAATGAGCAGTTCTTC
CASSSSGADIYNEQFF
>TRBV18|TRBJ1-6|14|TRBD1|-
TGTGCCAGCTCACCGGGACAGCCTAATTCACCCCTCCACTTT
CASSPGQPNSPLHF
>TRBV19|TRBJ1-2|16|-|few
TGTGCCAGTAGCCGTTTACGACAGGTTTTGGAGGATGGCTACACCTTC
CASSRLRQVLEDGYTF
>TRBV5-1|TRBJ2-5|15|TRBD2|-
TGCGCCAGCAGCTTAGCGGGAGGTGGGACAGAGACCCAGTACTTC
CASSLAGGGTETQYF
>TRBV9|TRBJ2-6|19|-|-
TGTGCCAGCAGCTTCCGGGGCCAACAAATCATCTCTGGGGCCAACGTCCTGACTTTC
CASSFRGQQIISGANVLTF
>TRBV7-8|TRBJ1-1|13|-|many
TGTGCCAGCAGCTCCTTGCGGGGGACTGAAGCTTTCTTT
CASSSLRGTEAFF
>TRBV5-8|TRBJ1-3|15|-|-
TGTGCCAGCAGCTTGGGGGCCACCTCTGGAAACACCATATATTTT
CASSLGATSGNTIYF
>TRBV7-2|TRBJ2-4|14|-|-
TGTGCCAGCAGCTTAGTCGTGGGCGGGAACATTCAGTACTTC
CASSLVVGGNIQYF
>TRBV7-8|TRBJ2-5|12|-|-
TGTGCCAGCAGCTTAGCGGGGGGTTCCCAGTACTTC
CASSLAGGSQYF
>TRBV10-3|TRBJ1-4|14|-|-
TGTGCCATCAGTGACTTTGGGACGGATGAAAAACTGTTTTTT
CAISDFGTDEKLFF